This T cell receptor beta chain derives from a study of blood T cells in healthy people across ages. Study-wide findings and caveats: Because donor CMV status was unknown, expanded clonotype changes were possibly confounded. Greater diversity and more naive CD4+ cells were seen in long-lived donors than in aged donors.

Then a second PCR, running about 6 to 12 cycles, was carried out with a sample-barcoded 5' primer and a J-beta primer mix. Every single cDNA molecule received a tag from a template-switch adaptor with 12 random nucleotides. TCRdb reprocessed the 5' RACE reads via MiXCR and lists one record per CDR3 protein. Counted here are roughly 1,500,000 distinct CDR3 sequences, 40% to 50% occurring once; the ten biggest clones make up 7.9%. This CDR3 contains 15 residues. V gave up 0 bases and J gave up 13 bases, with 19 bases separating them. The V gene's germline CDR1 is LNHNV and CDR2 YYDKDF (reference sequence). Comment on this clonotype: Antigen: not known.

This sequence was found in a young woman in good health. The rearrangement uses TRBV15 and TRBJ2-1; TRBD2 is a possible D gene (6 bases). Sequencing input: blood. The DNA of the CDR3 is TGTGCCACCAGCAGAGATGGTGGTAGCGGTTTAATTCAGTTCTTC. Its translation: CATSRDGGSGLIQFF.